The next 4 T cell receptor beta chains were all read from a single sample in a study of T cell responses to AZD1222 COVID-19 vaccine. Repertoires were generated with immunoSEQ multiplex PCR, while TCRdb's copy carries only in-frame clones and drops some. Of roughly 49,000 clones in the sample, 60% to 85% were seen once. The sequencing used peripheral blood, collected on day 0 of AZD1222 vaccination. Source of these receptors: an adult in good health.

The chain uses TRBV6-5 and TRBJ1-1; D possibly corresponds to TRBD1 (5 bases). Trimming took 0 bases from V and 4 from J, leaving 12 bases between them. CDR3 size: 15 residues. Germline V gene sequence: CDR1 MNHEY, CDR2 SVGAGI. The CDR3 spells CASSYSVRGGTEAFF. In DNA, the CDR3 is TGTGCCAGCAGTTACTCGGTAAGGGGTGGCACTGAAGCTTTCTTT.

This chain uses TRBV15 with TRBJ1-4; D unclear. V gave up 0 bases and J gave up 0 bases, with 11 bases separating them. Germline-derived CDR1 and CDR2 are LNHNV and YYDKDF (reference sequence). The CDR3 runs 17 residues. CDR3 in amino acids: CATSRDFGATTNEKLFF. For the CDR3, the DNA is TGTGCCACCAGCAGAGATTTTGGAGCTACAACTAATGAAAAACTGTTTTTT.

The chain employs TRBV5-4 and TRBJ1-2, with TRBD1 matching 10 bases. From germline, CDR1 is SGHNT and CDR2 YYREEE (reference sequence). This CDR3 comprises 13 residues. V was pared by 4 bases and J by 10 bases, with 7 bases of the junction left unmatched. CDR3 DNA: TGTGCCAGCAGCCAAGGGACAGGGGTTGACTACACCTTC. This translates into CASSQGTGVDYTF.

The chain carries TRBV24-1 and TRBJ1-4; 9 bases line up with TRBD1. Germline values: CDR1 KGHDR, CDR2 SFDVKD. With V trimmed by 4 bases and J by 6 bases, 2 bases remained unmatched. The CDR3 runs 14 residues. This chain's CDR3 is CATSEGQGHEKLFF. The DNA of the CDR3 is TGTGCCACCAGTGAAGGACAGGGGCATGAAAAACTGTTTTTT.